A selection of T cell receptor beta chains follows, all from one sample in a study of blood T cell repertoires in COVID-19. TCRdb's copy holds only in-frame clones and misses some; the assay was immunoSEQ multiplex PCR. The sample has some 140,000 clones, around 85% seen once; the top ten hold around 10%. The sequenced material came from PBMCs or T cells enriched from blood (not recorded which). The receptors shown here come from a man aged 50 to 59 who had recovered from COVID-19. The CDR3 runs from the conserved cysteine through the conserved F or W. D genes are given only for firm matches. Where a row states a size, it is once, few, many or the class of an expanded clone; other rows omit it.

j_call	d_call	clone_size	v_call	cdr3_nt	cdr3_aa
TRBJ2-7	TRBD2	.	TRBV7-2	TGTGCCAGCAGCTCACGCGCCGGGACTAGCGGGGGGGCTAGATACGAGCAGTACTTC	CASSSRAGTSGGARYEQYF
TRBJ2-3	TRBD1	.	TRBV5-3	TGTGCCAGAATTTCTCGGGGCAGGGGGACAGATACGCAGTATTTT	CARISRGRGTDTQYF
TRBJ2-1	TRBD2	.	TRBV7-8	TGTGCCAGCAGCCAACCGGGACTAGCGGGGGGGACATCCTACAATGAGCAGTTCTTC	CASSQPGLAGGTSYNEQFF
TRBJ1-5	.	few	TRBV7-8	TGTGCCAGCAGCTTAGAGGGGTCCTCCTTTAGCAATCAGCCCCAGCATTTT	CASSLEGSSFSNQPQHF
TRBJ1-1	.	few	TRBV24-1	TGTGCCACCGCTACCAGGGAAGACGGTGAAGCTTTCTTT	CATATREDGEAFF
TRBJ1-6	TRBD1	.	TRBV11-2	TGTGCCAGCAGCTTAGTTATCGGGACAGGGAATTCACCCCTCCACTTT	CASSLVIGTGNSPLHF
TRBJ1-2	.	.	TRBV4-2	TGTGCCAGCAGCGAACAAGGGGTATATGGCTACACCTTC	CASSEQGVYGYTF
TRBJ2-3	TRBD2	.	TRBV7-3	TGTGCCAGCAGCCCGAGCGGGGGGGCCTTAGATACGCAGTATTTT	CASSPSGGALDTQYF
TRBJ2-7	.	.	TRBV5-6	TGTGCCAGCAGCTTGGCGGGGACACCCTACGAGCAGTACTTC	CASSLAGTPYEQYF
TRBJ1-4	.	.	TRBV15	TGTGCCACCAGCAGAGGGGGAGGTATGAGGGAAAGTGGTGAAAAACTGTTTTTT	CATSRGGGMRESGEKLFF
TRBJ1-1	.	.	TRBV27	TGTGCCAGCATCCAAAACGCCGCAGGGCGTGGTGAAGCTTTCTTT	CASIQNAAGRGEAFF
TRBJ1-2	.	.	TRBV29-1	TGCAGCGTTGATAACGACAGGAACTATGGCTACACCTTC	CSVDNDRNYGYTF
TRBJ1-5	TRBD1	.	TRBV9	TGTGCCAGCAGCCCCGGACAGGGTAGCAATCAGCCCCAGCATTTT	CASSPGQGSNQPQHF
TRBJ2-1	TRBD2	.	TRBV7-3	TGTGCCAGCAGCGCAACTAGCGGGGGGAACTACAATGAGCAGTTCTTC	CASSATSGGNYNEQFF
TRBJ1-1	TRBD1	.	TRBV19	TGTGCCAGTAGTATAGCCGGGACAGGGGGCCTTATGAACACTGAAGCTTTCTTT	CASSIAGTGGLMNTEAFF
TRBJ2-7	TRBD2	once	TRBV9	TGTGCCAGCAGCGTAGTGGGAGGGGCTGGGGACGAGCAGTACTTC	CASSVVGGAGDEQYF
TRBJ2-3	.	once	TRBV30	TGTGCCTGGAAAGGGGGTCGGGACGCAGATACGCAGTATTTT	CAWKGGRDADTQYF
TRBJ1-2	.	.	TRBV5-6	TGTGCCAGCAGCCCTAGGCGGGGTTCCGTCTATGGCTACACCTTC	CASSPRRGSVYGYTF
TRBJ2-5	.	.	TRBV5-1	TGCGCCAGCAGGCCGGGACTCCCGGCAGAGACCCAGTACTTC	CASRPGLPAETQYF
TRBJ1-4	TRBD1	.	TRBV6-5	TGTGCCAGTGGGGAACAGGGGGCGGATGAAAAACTGTTTTTT	CASGEQGADEKLFF